Given below is one T cell receptor (beta chain) in context. What it binds is unknown. Every subset had its genomic DNA shared out evenly among several immunoSEQ plates. TCRdb's copy holds only in-frame clones and misses some; the assay was immunoSEQ multiplex PCR. Here the sample spans about 2.3 million clones, 85% to 95% being singletons. The V gene's germline CDR1 is SGHTA and CDR2 FQGNSA. The V and J ends lost 5 bases and 6 bases respectively, with 26 bases between them. The CDR3 spans 17 residues. The sample belongs to a study of shared clonotypes between healthy human individuals. Study-level findings and limits: Incomplete sequencing of sorted subsets was indicated by rarefaction despite large depth.

This sequence originates from a man younger than 35 in good health. Some clones in this sample may be carry-over from other donors' samples. J is TRBJ2-7 and V is TRBV7-2; D might be TRBD1 or TRBD2, each matching 5 bases. Sequences were obtained from naive CD4+ T cells from PBMCs. Noted subset: CD45RA+ positively selected. CDR3 DNA: TGTGCCAGCAGCGGACGGTTCGAGGCCAGGGAGAGTGCCGAGCAGTACTTC. This encodes CASSGRFEARESAEQYF.